These 29 T cell receptor beta chains were all obtained from the same sample, sequenced in a study of T cell changes during pregnancy in multiple sclerosis. Profiled with immunoSEQ multiplex PCR; TCRdb holds only in-frame clones, not every one. The table shows fewer than 65,000 clones, with 85% to 95% occurring only once. Source: peripheral blood, taken in the second trimester of pregnancy. The receptors originated from a female donor with multiple sclerosis, enrolled in a pregnancy study.

This chain uses TRBV15 with TRBJ2-7; TRBD1 might be the D (5 bases). Germline V gene data show CDR1 as LNHNV and CDR2 as YYDKDF (reference sequence). The length of the CDR3 is 14 residues. V lost 5 bases, J lost 4 bases, and 15 bases lay in between. The CDR3 DNA reads TGTGCCACCAGCGACACAGGCGGCACATACGAGCAGTACTTC. It specifies CATSDTGGTYEQYF.

This sequence joins TRBV5-5 and TRBJ2-7, with TRBD2 identical over 8 bases. CDR3 length equals 14 residues. From germline, CDR1 is SGHKS and CDR2 YYEKEE (reference sequence). The CDR3 loop reads CALGAGGKSGEQYF. CDR3 nucleotide sequence: TGTGCTCTAGGGGCGGGAGGAAAATCGGGCGAGCAGTACTTC.

V and J are TRBV11-2 and TRBJ2-5; 8 bases fit TRBD1. The germline gives CDR1 SGHAT, CDR2 FQNNGV. The CDR3 is 14 amino acids. J was trimmed by 1 base and V by 6 bases; bases with no gene match: 4. The CDR3 sequence: CASRPGQGQETQYF. The CDR3 DNA follows: TGTGCCAGCAGACCCGGACAGGGCCAAGAGACCCAGTACTTC.

The chain joins TRBV9 to TRBJ2-3; the D gene is possibly TRBD2 (6 bases). The length of the CDR3 is 16 residues. Per germline, CDR1 SGDLS and CDR2 YYNGEE. Trimming took off 2 bases at V and 2 bases at J, with 15 bases between the two ends. This CDR3 reads CASSVLGVADTDTQYF. The CDR3 DNA is TGTGCCAGCAGCGTGTTGGGGGTAGCGGACACAGATACGCAGTATTTT.

CDR3 residues: CASSLDPGGETQYF. The CDR3 DNA reads TGTGCCAGCAGCTTGGACCCGGGGGGGGAGACCCAGTACTTC. The rearrangement uses TRBV5-4 and TRBJ2-5; 8 bases are shared with TRBD2. Trimming at V came to 0 bases and at J to 5 bases, leaving 3 bases not matched to a gene. This CDR3 is built from 14 residues. Germline CDR1 SGHNT, CDR2 YYREEE (reference sequence).

This rearrangement joins TRBV7-9 to TRBJ2-3, with 8 positions matching TRBD2. Unmatched junction bases numbered 9, after V lost 5 bases and J lost 2 bases. The length of the CDR3 is 16 residues. The germline V gene has CDR1 SEHNR and CDR2 FQNEAQ (reference sequence). The CDR3 here is CASSPPLAVNTDTQYF. The CDR3 region has the DNA TGTGCCAGCAGCCCTCCACTAGCGGTTAACACAGATACGCAGTATTTT.

This rearrangement joins TRBV27 to TRBJ2-4; 8 bases are a match to TRBD1. The V segment lost 7 bases and the J segment 4 bases; nucleotides outside the gene matches: 6. CDR1 is MNHEY, CDR2 SMNVEV, per germline (reference sequence). CDR3 length equals 14 residues. The CDR3 protein is CASNTTGEKNIQYF. The CDR3 coding sequence is TGTGCCAGCAACACGACAGGGGAGAAAAACATTCAGTACTTC.

The chain joins TRBV16 to TRBJ2-7; 8 nucleotides match TRBD2. CDR1 and CDR2 (germline): KGHSY, FQNENV. This CDR3 contains 18 residues. Losses at the gene ends were 4 bases for V and 3 bases for J; bases not matched to a gene: 17. CDR3 in amino acids: CASSLSGGLGGTHYEQYF. CDR3 bases: TGTGCCAGCAGCCTCTCGGGGGGACTAGGAGGGACCCACTACGAGCAGTACTTC.

The J gene is TRBJ2-7, the V gene TRBV7-2; D gene uncertain. The CDR3 length is 14 residues. V gave up 1 base and J gave up 3 bases, with 10 bases separating them. In germline, CDR1 is SGHTA, CDR2 FQGNSA. CDR3 coding DNA: TGTGCCAGCAGCTTAGTCAGTGGTAACTACGAGCAGTACTTC. Translation: CASSLVSGNYEQYF.

The chain combines TRBV18 with TRBJ2-1; TRBD2 aligns across 9 bases. V lost 3 bases to trimming and J lost 0 bases; unmatched junction nucleotides: 0. The CDR3 spans 15 residues. Germline CDR1 is KGHSH and CDR2 is LQKENI. DNA for the CDR3: TGTGCCAGCTCACCGCGGGAGGGCTCCTACAATGAGCAGTTCTTC. This sequence encodes CASSPREGSYNEQFF.

The chain uses TRBV5-4 and TRBJ2-3; D is unclear. Germline loops: CDR1 SGHNT, CDR2 YYREEE (reference sequence). This CDR3 spans 16 amino acids. Trimming took off 1 base at V and 0 bases at J, with 12 bases between the two ends. CDR3 bases: TGTGCCAGCAGCTTGTCTCCGGTTTCAAGCACAGATACGCAGTATTTT. Its translation is CASSLSPVSSTDTQYF.

The chain carries TRBV14 and TRBJ1-1; D is undetermined. V shed 1 base and J shed 0 bases, with 12 bases lying between them. Looked up from germline, CDR1 is SGHDN and CDR2 is FVKESK. The CDR3 is 16 amino acids. The CDR3: CASSQVVVRLNTEAFF. The CDR3 DNA reads as TGTGCCAGCAGCCAAGTTGTAGTCCGTTTGAACACTGAAGCTTTCTTT.

The chain is built from TRBV2 and TRBJ2-7; TRBD1 matches at 11 bases. Germline V gene data show CDR1 as SNHLY and CDR2 as FYNNEI. V lost 9 bases to trimming and J lost 1 base; unmatched junction nucleotides: 2. The CDR3 spans 13 residues. The CDR3 protein is CASGQGASYEQYF. The CDR3 nucleotides read TGTGCCAGTGGACAGGGGGCATCCTACGAGCAGTACTTC.

This clone was detected a few times. The chain is built from TRBV7-9 and TRBJ2-7; 10 nucleotides match TRBD2. J lost 2 bases, V lost 5 bases, and 12 bases had no gene match. The germline CDR1 and CDR2 sequences are SEHNR and FQNEAQ (reference sequence). CDR3 length: 17 residues. CDR3 nucleotides: TGTGCCAGCAGCGAGCCTGGACTAGCGGTGACTGCCTACGAGCAGTACTTC. This encodes CASSEPGLAVTAYEQYF.

The chain combines TRBV7-2 with TRBJ1-2; the match to TRBD1 covers 10 bases. V lost 7 bases, J lost 3 bases, and 8 bases stayed unmatched. CDR1 is SGHTA and CDR2 is FQGNSA in the germline V gene. This CDR3 comprises 15 residues. DNA for the CDR3: TGTGCCAGCACCTTCCAAGGGACAGGGGACTATGGCTACACCTTC. It yields the protein CASTFQGTGDYGYTF.

This chain connects TRBV30 to TRBJ2-5; 8 bases map to TRBD2. Per germline, CDR1 GTSNPN and CDR2 SVGIG (reference sequence). The length of the CDR3 is 12 residues. V shed 6 bases, J shed 5 bases, and the junction held 5 bases outside the gene matches. The CDR3 DNA is TGTGCCTGCTGGTCGGGGGGGGAGACCCAGTACTTC. This encodes CACWSGGETQYF.

V usage is TRBV11-2 and J usage is TRBJ2-7, with 8 bases fitting TRBD2. The CDR3 is made up of 16 amino acids. Germline CDR1 SGHAT, CDR2 FQNNGV. V lost 1 base and J lost 0; bases outside the gene matches: 5. The CDR3 bases are TGTGCCAGCAGCTTAGGGGGCGGGAGGAGCTCCTACGAGCAGTACTTC. Protein product: CASSLGGGRSSYEQYF.

The chain employs TRBV2 and TRBJ2-1, with 7 bases matching TRBD1. The CDR3 is 13 amino acids. Per the germline V gene, CDR1 is SNHLY and CDR2 is FYNNEI. Losses at the gene ends were 7 bases for V and 5 bases for J; bases not matched to a gene: 5. The CDR3 DNA sequence: TGTGCCAGCACTGGGACAGTCCACAATGAGCAGTTCTTC. The encoded protein is CASTGTVHNEQFF. Complete variable domain (other parts from reference TRBV2 and TRBJ2-1): EPEVTQTPSHQVTQMGQEVILRCVPISNHLYFYWYRQILGQKVEFLVSFYNNEISEKSEIFDDQFSVERPDGSNFTLKIRSTKLEDSAMYFCASTGTVHNEQFFGPGTRLTVL.

This sequence joins TRBV28 and TRBJ2-2, with 9 bases that match TRBD2. The CDR3 has 17 amino acids. Per the germline V gene, CDR1 is MDHEN and CDR2 is SYDVKM. The V gene end was trimmed by 5 bases and the J gene end by 5 bases; junction bases not matched to a gene: 12. DNA for the CDR3: TGTGCCAGCAGTGAAGACCTAGCGGGAAGGGCAACCGGGGAGCTGTTTTTT. It encodes CASSEDLAGRATGELFF.

V is TRBV28 and J is TRBJ2-7; the match to TRBD2 covers 9 bases. Trimming cost V 4 bases and J 3 bases; bases outside gene matches: 4. The CDR3 covers 14 residues. Germline CDR1 MDHEN, CDR2 SYDVKM. The chain's CDR3 is CASSSSGVLYEQYF. For the CDR3, the DNA is TGTGCCAGCAGTTCTAGCGGGGTTCTCTACGAGCAGTACTTC.

The chain is built from TRBV4-3 and TRBJ2-6; 7 bases agree with TRBD1. The CDR3 sequence is 17 residues long. J gave up 1 base and V 7 bases, and 10 bases lay outside the gene matches. Germline CDR1 LGHNA, CDR2 YSLEER. This CDR3 is CASTSETGMSGANVLTF. The DNA of the CDR3 is TGCGCCAGCACCTCCGAGACAGGGATGTCTGGGGCCAACGTCCTGACTTTC.

This chain links TRBV28 with TRBJ1-5; D is perhaps TRBD1 (5 bases). This CDR3 has 14 residues. V lost 6 bases to trimming and J lost 3 bases, with 12 bases between them. In germline, CDR1 is MDHEN, CDR2 SYDVKM. CDR3 amino acids: CASRGTGANQPQHF. As DNA, the CDR3 is TGTGCCAGCAGGGGAACAGGTGCCAATCAGCCCCAGCATTTT.

This chain uses TRBV29-1 with TRBJ2-5, with no clear D. The CDR3 spans 12 residues. CDR1 SQVTM and CDR2 ANQGSEA come from the germline V gene. V lost 5 bases and J lost 1, with 8 bases in between. CDR3 protein: CSVPGAQETQYF. The CDR3 region has the DNA TGCAGCGTTCCCGGTGCCCAAGAGACCCAGTACTTC.

The chain has TRBV18 and TRBJ2-3; 7 nucleotides agree with TRBD1. This CDR3 comprises 15 residues. Looked up from germline, CDR1 is KGHSH and CDR2 is LQKENI. The J segment lost 0 bases and the V segment lost 2 bases, leaving 2 bases of the junction unmatched. The CDR3 loop reads CASSPMGQSTDTQYF. The DNA of the CDR3 is TGTGCCAGCTCACCAATGGGACAGAGCACAGATACGCAGTATTTT.

The chain combines TRBV14 with TRBJ2-7, with 10 bases matching TRBD1. CDR1 and CDR2 from the germline V gene are SGHDN and FVKESK. V dropped 4 bases and J dropped 4; count of bases not matched to a gene: 7. This CDR3 has 15 amino acids. The CDR3 nucleotides read TGTGCCAGCAGCCTAACCGGGACAGGGGTTTACGAGCAGTACTTC. Translating it yields CASSLTGTGVYEQYF. Based on the CDR3 plus reference TRBV14 and TRBJ2-7, the full variable domain is EAGVTQFPSHSVIEKGQTVTLRCDPISGHDNLYWYRRVMGKEIKFLLHFVKESKQDESGMPNNRFLAERTGGTYSTLKVQPAELEDSGVYFCASSLTGTGVYEQYFGPGTRLTVT.

This rearrangement joins TRBV6-6 to TRBJ2-5; 13 bases agree with TRBD2. CDR1 is MNHNY and CDR2 is SVGAGI in the germline V gene (reference sequence). Trimming took 6 bases from V and 4 from J; bases not matched to a gene: 5. CDR3 size: 15 residues. Here the CDR3 reads CASSGLAGAAETQYF. The CDR3, as DNA: TGTGCCAGCAGCGGACTAGCGGGAGCGGCAGAGACCCAGTACTTC.

This clone was found once. V and J are TRBV6-5 and TRBJ1-3; D is undetermined. The CDR3 totals 13 residues. Germline V lookup: CDR1 MNHEY, CDR2 SVGAGI. Trimming took 8 bases from V and 2 from J, leaving 10 bases between them. CDR3 DNA sequence: TGTGCCAGCGCTCCAGTCGCTGGAAACACCATATATTTT. Amino acids: CASAPVAGNTIYF.

The chain uses TRBV18 and TRBJ2-5, with 11 bases identical to TRBD2. The CDR3 spans 16 residues. Germline V gene lookup returns CDR1 KGHSH and CDR2 LQKENI. V was pared by 2 bases and J by 4 bases, with 6 bases of the junction left unmatched. CDR3 residues: CASSPLAGGPGETQYF. CDR3 DNA: TGTGCCAGCTCACCATTAGCGGGAGGGCCCGGAGAGACCCAGTACTTC.

This clone came up once. The V gene is TRBV27, the J gene TRBJ2-5; 8 nucleotides align to TRBD2. TRBJ2-7 explains the end of the DNA better; the J call may be wrong. The CDR3 extends over 14 amino acids. Germline-derived CDR1 and CDR2 are MNHEY and SMNVEV (reference sequence). The CDR3, as DNA: TGTGCCAGCAGTTTAGCGGGAGGACCGAACGAGCAGTACTTC. This translates into CASSLAGGPNEQYF.